What follows are 9 T cell receptor beta chains derived from one specimen sequenced in a study of CD8+CD57+ T cells in acquired aplastic anemia. Researchers used genomic DNA as the template to profile TCR beta VDJ and CDR3. TCRdb re-called the reads through MiXCR, storing one row per CDR3 protein. The data hold some 47,000 distinct CDR3 sequences, with around 70% observed a single time. The material sequenced was sorted CD4+, CD8+, or CD8+CD57+ T cells (not recorded which) from PBMCs. These TCRs come from a human donor in good health, serving as a control.

This chain links TRBV24-1 with TRBJ2-5, with 11 bases matching TRBD1. The CDR3 spans 15 residues. After removal of 6 bases from V and 1 base from J, the junction contained 3 bases not matched to a gene. Germline CDR1 is KGHDR and CDR2 is SFDVKD. Written as DNA, the CDR3 is TGTGCCACCAGTAGGACAGGGGGCACCCAAGAGACCCAGTACTTC. Translated, it gives CATSRTGGTQETQYF.

The V and J genes are TRBV9 and TRBJ2-1, with no clear D. V was shortened by 8 bases and J by 6 bases, with 12 bases between the two germline ends. Germline CDR1 reads SGDLS; CDR2 reads YYNGEE. The CDR3 runs 12 residues. The CDR3 is CASSIGGNEQFF. The DNA for the CDR3 is TGTGCCAGTAGTATAGGTGGCAATGAGCAGTTCTTC.

This clonotype occurred a few times. The chain is built from TRBV24-1 and TRBJ2-3; D uncertain. The CDR3 totals 12 residues. Germline CDR1 and CDR2: KGHDR and SFDVKD. Trimming took 4 bases from V and 9 from J, leaving 10 bases between them. For the CDR3, the DNA is TGTGCCACCAGTGACGCTGTAGGGACGCAGTATTTT. It codes for CATSDAVGTQYF.

The chain uses TRBV10-3 and TRBJ1-1, with 7 bases identical to TRBD1. The trim removed 4 bases at V and 3 bases at J, leaving 8 bases unmatched. The CDR3 has 15 amino acids. Germline assignment: CDR1 ENHRY and CDR2 SYGVKD. In DNA form, the CDR3 reads TGTGCCATCAGTGCAAGAGGGGGCAAGGACACTGAAGCTTTCTTT. It yields the protein CAISARGGKDTEAFF.

This clonotype turned up a few times. This chain joins TRBV19 and TRBJ2-7, with TRBD2 matching over 8 bases. Unmatched junction bases numbered 7, after V lost 6 bases and J lost 6 bases. The CDR3 totals 13 residues. The V gene's germline CDR1 is LNHDA and CDR2 SQIVND (reference sequence). As DNA, the CDR3 is TGTGCCAGTAGCTCCGGGACTAGAAGCGAGCAGTACTTC. Translated: CASSSGTRSEQYF.

This clonotype was detected ten times or more. The chain combines TRBV30 with TRBJ2-3; 11 bases are a match to TRBD2. Trimming removed 0 bases from V and 3 bases from J; junction bases left unmatched: 5. The germline CDR1 and CDR2 sequences are GTSNPN and SVGIG (reference sequence). This CDR3 has 16 amino acids. The CDR3 sequence: CAWSVLLAGVTDTQYF. The CDR3 DNA follows: TGTGCCTGGAGTGTTCTACTAGCGGGAGTAACAGATACGCAGTATTTT. Full variable domain (outside the CDR3, taken from reference TRBV30 and TRBJ2-3): SQTIHQWPATLVQPVGSPLSLECTVEGTSNPNLYWYRQAAGRGLQLLFYSVGIGQISSEVPQNLSASRPQDRQFILSSKKLLLSDSGFYLCAWSVLLAGVTDTQYFGPGTRLTVL.

This clonotype is a singleton in its sample. CDR3 in DNA: TGTGCCAGCAGTGAAGGGGATAGCAATCAGCCCCAGCATTTT. Its translation: CASSEGDSNQPQHF. This chain links TRBV2 with TRBJ1-5; no firm D call. The CDR3 has 14 residues. Germline V gives CDR1 SNHLY, CDR2 FYNNEI. V was pared by 1 base and J by 0 bases, with 4 bases between.

The V gene is TRBV2, the J gene TRBJ1-1; TRBD1 is a possible D gene (6 bases). Trimming shortened V by 8 bases and J by 7 bases, and 17 bases separated the two germline ends. The germline CDR1 and CDR2 sequences are SNHLY and FYNNEI. CDR3 size: 13 residues. The CDR3 protein is CASDTGLMGEAFF. CDR3 nucleotide sequence: TGTGCCAGCGACACAGGGCTGATGGGTGAAGCTTTCTTT.

The CDR3, as DNA: TGTGCCACCAGCAGAGATCTAGGGCTGCAGAATCAGCCCCAGCATTTT. Its translation is CATSRDLGLQNQPQHF. The chain has TRBV15 and TRBJ1-5; D not certain. Deletions cut 0 bases from V and 4 bases from J, with 13 bases between. Germline loops: CDR1 LNHNV, CDR2 YYDKDF (reference sequence). The CDR3 runs 16 residues.